This T cell receptor (beta chain) was found in a study of cytotoxic CD8 clonotypes in ibrutinib-treated CLL. Overall study findings and caveats: Rare overall, public clonotypes shrank or held steady under therapy.

This clone was seen once. Its antigen is not identified. The CDR3 is 12 amino acids. Germline-derived CDR1 and CDR2 are MNHNY and SVGAGI (reference sequence). Trimming took off 5 bases at V and 4 bases at J, with 8 bases between the two ends. Profiling relied on immunoSEQ multiplex PCR, and the TCRdb table lists in-frame clones only, not all of them. In the table there are 110,000 to 150,000 clones, approximately 89% of which are singletons. Here the sequenced sample was PBMCs, taken after 12 months of ibrutinib treatment. The source of this sequence is a human donor with chronic lymphocytic leukemia. The rearrangement joins TRBV6-6 to TRBJ2-5; TRBD2 might be the D (6 bases). The CDR3 spells CASSASAETQYF. DNA for the CDR3: TGTGCCAGCAGTGCTAGCGCAGAGACCCAGTACTTC.